This T cell receptor beta chain derives from a study of blood T cell repertoires in COVID-19 (dated by TCRdb to the early 2020s). About the study as a whole: Samples covering the acute and convalescent phases of COVID-19 were provided by collaborators in the United States, Italy and Spain. Where available, HLA class I and class II types were obtained from metadata supplied by the sample provider rather than from assay-based typing. Subjects who had been exposed to COVID-19, were actively infected with it, or had recovered from it provided the deeply sampled blood TCRbeta repertoires that made up the dataset. The samples were drawn from the first 160 participants of the ongoing ImmuneRACE study and from under 1,500 subjects provided by 6 global collaborators. The material from the prospective study consisted of cDNA or gDNA derived from T cells, B-cell-depleted T cells, or PBMCs. The sample metadata nearly always contained a de-identified subject ID, COVID-19 status, age in years and sex. A freely available public database, intended as a resource for researchers studying the immune response to SARS-CoV-2, is where the repertoires were released. Broad study findings and their caveats: The amount of clinical and demographic metadata varied by source and participant and was provided uncurated.

Participants in the prospective study were aged roughly 18 to 89 years, lived in 20 to 25 United States geographic areas, and enrolled through a virtual design. In the prospective study, cohorts were assigned on the basis of participant-reported clinical history obtained from a screening survey and a study questionnaire. Exposed participants had been in contact, within 2 weeks of entering the study, with a person who had a PCR-confirmed or clinician-diagnosed case of COVID-19. In the prospective study, mobile phlebotomists collected whole blood, serum and a nasopharyngeal or oropharyngeal swab from each participant. Over a roughly 2-month period, participants in the prospective study had the option of providing additional blood draws and questionnaires. Before DNA extraction, prospective study blood samples were shipped either frozen or at room temperature. V ends up 7 bases short and J 5 bases short, with an unmatched junction base count of 5. The germline V gene gives CDR1 as SQVTM and CDR2 as ANQGSEA. From cysteine to phenylalanine, the CDR3 is 14 amino acids long. Only the CDR3 DNA is retained, 42 bases long and in frame from the first base.

TCRbeta CDR3 regions were amplified from genomic DNA using the immunoSEQ Assay, a bias-controlled multiplex PCR. The paper's data handling went like this. Nucleated cell counts per sample were estimated from amplification of reference gene primers within the assay. To quantify the absolute abundance of each unique TCRbeta CDR3 rearrangement, sequence reads were collapsed and filtered. For each sample, productive Simpson clonality was calculated as the square root of Simpson's diversity index across productive rearrangements. TCRdb obtained this table from immuneACCESS and retained in-frame rearrangements with V and J assigned. These tables miss some clones; where compared with another copy, unresolved V genes account for less than half of the shortfall, and the remainder is unexplained. That table furnishes V, J and clone size, whereas the DNA furnished D and trimming. In this sample the table shows fewer than 400,000 clones, roughly nine tenths of which occur a single time. Around 3.9% of the sample goes to the ten largest clones.

As concerns this clone: Its antigen target is currently unknown. No base qualities exist here, and no much larger clone lies one base off it.

This receptor was obtained from a young woman who had been exposed to COVID-19. Here the chain combines TRBV29-1 and TRBJ1-4, with TRBD1 matching 12 junction bases. The sample consisted of PBMCs or T cells enriched from blood (not recorded which). The CDR3 amino acid sequence is: CSAGTGGGNEKLFF. The nucleotides read TGCAGCGCCGGGACAGGGGGCGGGAATGAAAAACTGTTTTTT. When the CDR3 is completed using the reference TRBV29-1 and TRBJ1-4 genes on either side, the full variable domain is SAVISQKPSRDICQRGTSLTIQCQVDSQVTMMFWYRQQPGQSLTLIATANQGSEATYESGFVIDKFPISRPNLTFSTLTVSNMSPEDSSIYLCSAGTGGGNEKLFFGSGTQLSVL.